Presented here are 24 T cell receptor beta chains from one specimen sequenced in a study of graft-versus-host responses after intestinal transplantation. These TCRs' antigens remain unknown. The assay was immunoSEQ multiplex PCR, and TCRdb's table has in-frame clones only and misses some. This sample yields some 140,000 clones, of which roughly 92% are seen a single time; under 0.2% belongs to the top ten. Sequences were derived from unstimulated CD4+ T cells sorted from spleen or lymph node cells, sampled before intestinal transplant. The receptors derive from a human donor who received an intestinal transplant.

The genes are TRBV5-1 and TRBJ1-1; 9 bases are shared with TRBD1. The CDR3 spans 21 residues. J was trimmed by 1 base and V by 0 bases; bases with no gene match: 19. Germline V gene sequence: CDR1 SGHRS, CDR2 YFSETQ. The CDR3 is CASSLVLRVGPGQGQNTEAFF. The CDR3 nucleotides read TGCGCCAGCAGCTTGGTGCTCCGGGTCGGGCCGGGACAGGGACAGAACACTGAAGCTTTCTTT.

This clone was seen a few times. The gene calls are TRBV4-1 and TRBJ1-6; no definite D call. The germline V gene encodes CDR1 MGHRA and CDR2 YSYEKL. Trimming took 1 base from V and 7 from J, leaving 11 bases between them. This CDR3 is built from 15 residues. The CDR3 nucleotides are TGCGCCAGCAGCCAAGTACAGCGGTGGAATTCACCCCTCCACTTT. Translated: CASSQVQRWNSPLHF.

This clone is a singleton in its sample. J is TRBJ2-1 and V is TRBV7-9; 8 positions agree with TRBD2. The CDR3 has 14 residues. Germline trimming cut 4 bases from V and 10 bases from J; bases unmatched to any gene: 9. Germline values: CDR1 SEHNR, CDR2 FQNEAQ (reference sequence). The CDR3 is CASSYGLASPEQFF. CDR3 sequence (DNA): TGTGCCAGCAGCTACGGACTAGCCAGCCCCGAGCAGTTCTTC.

This chain links TRBV5-4 with TRBJ2-1; 12 nucleotides line up with TRBD2. Per germline, CDR1 SGHNT and CDR2 YYREEE (reference sequence). The V segment lost 5 bases and the J segment 9 bases; nucleotides outside the gene matches: 9. The CDR3 is made up of 15 amino acids. Here the CDR3 reads CASRGTSGPTIEQFF. As DNA, the CDR3 is TGTGCCAGCAGAGGGACTAGCGGGCCAACTATTGAGCAGTTCTTC.

This clone has more than one count but fewer than ten. The gene calls are TRBV29-1 and TRBJ2-7; TRBD1 matches 9 bases. The CDR3 covers 12 residues. V lost 6 bases and J lost 2; bases outside the gene matches: 2. Germline lookup yields CDR1 SQVTM and CDR2 ANQGSEA. In DNA form, the CDR3 reads TGCAGCGTCGGGGACAGGGCCTACGAGCAGTACTTC. Translation: CSVGDRAYEQYF.

The gene calls are TRBV19 and TRBJ1-5, with 8 bases identical to TRBD1. The V and J ends lost 4 bases and 2 bases, in that order; junction bases with no gene match: 1. The CDR3 sequence is 14 residues long. From germline, CDR1 is LNHDA and CDR2 SQIVND (reference sequence). This CDR3 is CASSTTGGNQPQHF. The CDR3 DNA follows: TGTGCCAGTAGTACGACAGGGGGCAATCAGCCCCAGCATTTT.

The chain recombines TRBV14 with TRBJ2-7; 8 bases are shared with TRBD1. With V trimmed by 4 bases and J by 1 base, 3 bases remained unmatched. Germline values: CDR1 SGHDN, CDR2 FVKESK. The CDR3 contains 14 residues. CDR3 nucleotide sequence: TGTGCCAGCAGCCTACAGGGGGAGTCCTACGAGCAGTACTTC. Protein product: CASSLQGESYEQYF.

V usage is TRBV7-9 and J usage is TRBJ2-1, with D hard to call. The CDR3 runs to 10 residues. Trimming removed 2 bases at V and 13 bases at J, with 6 bases between. CDR1 and CDR2 (germline): SEHNR, FQNEAQ (reference sequence). CDR3 loop: CASSLTRQFF. The CDR3 DNA reads TGTGCCAGCAGCTTAACCCGTCAGTTCTTC.

The chain is built from TRBV7-2 and TRBJ2-7; TRBD2 might be the D (5 bases). The ends were cut back, 3 bases at V and 3 bases at J, with 12 bases in the middle. From germline, CDR1 is SGHTA and CDR2 FQGNSA. The CDR3 totals 14 residues. CDR3 protein: CASSLRDVGYEQYF. The CDR3 nucleotides are TGTGCCAGCAGCTTGAGGGATGTGGGCTACGAGCAGTACTTC.

The chain links TRBV18 to TRBJ2-2; D is tentatively TRBD1 or TRBD2 (5 bases each). This CDR3 is built from 13 residues. Germline V lookup: CDR1 KGHSH, CDR2 LQKENI. V was trimmed by 3 bases and J by 7 bases, leaving 9 bases between them. The CDR3 DNA reads TGTGCCAGCTCACCGGGGGTCGACGGGGAGCTGTTTTTT. As protein: CASSPGVDGELFF.

CDR3 in DNA: TGTGCCAGCACCTCCTTTGGGACTCCGCCCAATGAGCAGTTCTTC. It codes for CASTSFGTPPNEQFF. The V and J genes are TRBV27 and TRBJ2-1; possibly TRBD2 for D (6 bases). This CDR3 spans 15 amino acids. From germline, CDR1 is MNHEY and CDR2 SMNVEV (reference sequence). V was cut by 7 bases and J by 6 bases, with 19 bases left in between.

The chain uses TRBV27 and TRBJ1-4; D gene unclear. The V gene's germline CDR1 is MNHEY and CDR2 SMNVEV (reference sequence). This CDR3 spans 14 amino acids. Trimming cost V 6 bases and J 4 bases, with 12 bases left between them. CDR3 nucleotides: TGTGCCAGCAGGAAACAGTTTGTTAATGAAAAACTGTTTTTT. Amino acid sequence: CASRKQFVNEKLFF.

The chain links TRBV4-1 to TRBJ2-5; D remains unclear. V was shortened by 1 base and J by 4 bases, with 10 bases between the two germline ends. CDR3 size: 14 residues. The germline V gene encodes CDR1 MGHRA and CDR2 YSYEKL. CDR3 bases: TGCGCCAGCAGCCAAGGTCTCTCCCCAGAGACCCAGTACTTC. Translated, it gives CASSQGLSPETQYF.

This clone was counted once. The rearrangement joins TRBV7-8 to TRBJ1-5; 9 bases match TRBD1. The CDR3 consists of 17 residues. The V and J ends lost 0 bases and 5 bases, in that order; junction bases with no gene match: 8. The germline CDR1 and CDR2 sequences are SGHVS and FQNEAQ. The CDR3, as DNA: TGTGCCAGCAGCTTAGCGCCATGGACAGGGGTTGATCAGCCCCAGCATTTT. Translated: CASSLAPWTGVDQPQHF.

The genes are TRBV30 and TRBJ1-5, with D unresolved. Germline V gives CDR1 GTSNPN, CDR2 SVGIG (reference sequence). V was trimmed by 2 bases and J by 1 base, leaving 3 bases between them. CDR3 size: 12 residues. Here the CDR3 DNA reads TGTGCCTGGAGTTTGAGCAATCAGCCCCAGCATTTT. Translated: CAWSLSNQPQHF.

DNA for the CDR3: TGTGCCAGTATAGCGGGGGGGCATACCGGGGAGCTGTTTTTT. Its protein is CASIAGGHTGELFF. The rearrangement joins TRBV6-1 to TRBJ2-2; 11 nucleotides agree with TRBD2. V lost 9 bases, J lost 5 bases, and 5 bases stayed unmatched. The CDR3 runs 14 residues. CDR1 is MNHNS, CDR2 SASEGT, per germline.

This clone was seen only once. J is TRBJ2-1 and V is TRBV5-1; 7 bases line up with TRBD1. The trim removed 4 bases at V and 6 bases at J, leaving 4 bases unmatched. The CDR3 length is 13 residues. CDR1 and CDR2 (germline): SGHRS, YFSETQ. The CDR3 spells CASSPGQLNEQFF. The CDR3 DNA sequence: TGCGCCAGCAGCCCGGGACAGCTCAATGAGCAGTTCTTC.

The chain employs TRBV20-1 and TRBJ2-5; D might be TRBD2 (6 bases). The V gene's germline CDR1 is DFQATT and CDR2 SNEGSKA (reference sequence). The CDR3 runs to 11 residues. The V end lost 4 bases, the J end lost 5 bases, and 8 bases lay between the germline ends. DNA for the CDR3: TGCAGTGCTAAAGGAGGGGAGACCCAGTACTTC. Protein: CSAKGGETQYF.

The chain combines TRBV4-1 with TRBJ2-2; D might be TRBD1 (7 bases). Looked up from germline, CDR1 is MGHRA and CDR2 is YSYEKL. V was clipped by 6 bases and J by 6 bases, with 29 bases between them. This CDR3 spans 19 amino acids. CDR3 coding DNA: TGCGCCAGCAGGACTAGTCCCACCTCAGGGGGTCGAATCGCCGGGGAGCTGTTTTTT. Amino acids: CASRTSPTSGGRIAGELFF.

This sequence joins TRBV6-5 and TRBJ1-6; no clear D gene. The CDR3 is made up of 14 amino acids. Germline lookup yields CDR1 MNHEY and CDR2 SVGAGI. V was trimmed by 9 bases and J by 0 bases, leaving 9 bases between them. The chain's CDR3 is CASRSDSYNSPLHF. CDR3 in DNA: TGTGCCAGTCGGTCAGACTCCTATAATTCACCCCTCCACTTT.

This clone was seen a handful of times. The chain joins TRBV18 to TRBJ1-4; 7 nucleotides align to TRBD1. Trimming at V came to 0 bases and at J to 4 bases, leaving 2 bases not matched to a gene. There are 15 residues in the CDR3. The V gene's germline CDR1 is KGHSH and CDR2 LQKENI. Here the CDR3 DNA reads TGTGCCAGCTCACCACCAGGGACAGTTAATGAAAAACTGTTTTTT. Translation: CASSPPGTVNEKLFF.

The rearrangement joins TRBV5-1 to TRBJ1-3; perhaps TRBD1 as D (6 bases). The V and J ends lost 0 bases and 8 bases respectively, with 15 bases between them. CDR1 and CDR2 (germline): SGHRS, YFSETQ. This CDR3 has 15 amino acids. CDR3 region: CASSLEGHREDTIYF. The CDR3 nucleotides are TGCGCCAGCAGCTTGGAGGGACACCGGGAGGACACCATATATTTT. Full variable domain (remainder filled in from reference TRBV5-1 and TRBJ1-3): KAGVTQTPRYLIKTRGQQVTLSCSPISGHRSVSWYQQTPGQGLQFLFEYFSETQRNKGNFPGRFSGRQFSNSRSEMNVSTLELGDSALYLCASSLEGHREDTIYFGEGSWLTVV.

The V call is TRBV11-3, the J call TRBJ1-1; possibly TRBD1 for D (5 bases). CDR3 length: 14 amino acids. The V end was cut by 7 bases, the J end by 3 bases, with 15 bases between. In germline, CDR1 is SGHNT, CDR2 YENEEA. As DNA, the CDR3 is TGTGCCAGCACGCTAGGGGAGGGCCACACTGAAGCTTTCTTT. It translates to CASTLGEGHTEAFF.

The rearrangement uses TRBV5-4 and TRBJ1-2; perhaps TRBD1 as D (6 bases). Deletions cut 7 bases from V and 4 bases from J, with 14 bases between. The length of the CDR3 is 13 residues. Germline CDR1 and CDR2: SGHNT and YYREEE (reference sequence). CDR3 sequence reads: CASSGQRFYGYTF. The CDR3 nucleotides read TGTGCCAGCTCGGGACAAAGATTCTATGGCTACACCTTC.